These 20 T cell receptor beta chains were sequenced from one sample in a study of blood T cell repertoires in COVID-19. TCRdb's copy holds only in-frame clones and misses some; the assay was immunoSEQ multiplex PCR. Of 15,000 or so clones detected, 83% appear once; the ten largest clones hold roughly a quarter. Sequencing was carried out using peripheral blood. These receptors all stem from a woman aged 55-70 years with acute or convalescent COVID-19.

The chain couples TRBV7-2 to TRBJ2-7; the D gene is possibly TRBD1 (6 bases). The CDR3 is 14 residues long. Germline-derived CDR1 and CDR2 are SGHTA and FQGNSA. V was trimmed by 1 base and J by 4 bases, leaving 11 bases between them. The CDR3 DNA sequence: TGTGCCAGCAGCTTAGTCGGCAGGGGTTACGAGCAGTACTTC. Translated: CASSLVGRGYEQYF.

J is TRBJ1-1 and V is TRBV5-1; 10 bases line up with TRBD1. CDR1 is SGHRS and CDR2 is YFSETQ in the germline V gene. Trimming took 4 bases from V and 1 from J; bases not matched to a gene: 4. This CDR3 has 15 amino acids. The CDR3 DNA sequence: TGCGCCAGCAGCAAAAGGACAGGGGGGAACACTGAAGCTTTCTTT. It yields the protein CASSKRTGGNTEAFF. The variable domain in full, completed from reference TRBV5-1 and TRBJ1-1, reads KAGVTQTPRYLIKTRGQQVTLSCSPISGHRSVSWYQQTPGQGLQFLFEYFSETQRNKGNFPGRFSGRQFSNSRSEMNVSTLELGDSALYLCASSKRTGGNTEAFFGQGTRLTVV.

V and J are TRBV19 and TRBJ2-2; 11 positions match TRBD1. The V gene end was trimmed by 3 bases and the J gene end by 6 bases; junction bases not matched to a gene: 3. This CDR3 has 15 residues. CDR1 and CDR2 from the germline V gene are LNHDA and SQIVND (reference sequence). CDR3 sequence reads: CASSIGTGGSGELFF. In DNA, the CDR3 is TGTGCCAGTAGTATTGGGACAGGGGGTTCCGGGGAGCTGTTTTTT.

The chain links TRBV19 to TRBJ1-6, with no clear D. V was shortened by 3 bases and J by 6 bases, with 6 bases between the two germline ends. The CDR3 length is 13 residues. Germline values: CDR1 LNHDA, CDR2 SQIVND (reference sequence). The CDR3 DNA reads as TGTGCCAGTAGTATCCCGGGTAATTCACCCCTCCACTTT. Protein: CASSIPGNSPLHF.

The V gene is TRBV5-4, the J gene TRBJ2-5, with 12 nucleotides matching TRBD2. Germline CDR1 SGHNT, CDR2 YYREEE (reference sequence). V trimming: 5 bases; J trimming: 2 bases; junction bases outside the gene matches: 13. The CDR3 runs to 18 residues. Here the CDR3 DNA reads TGTGCCAGCAGTCCTTCTAGCGGGAGGGCGCAGGGGCAAGAGACCCAGTACTTC. Translation: CASSPSSGRAQGQETQYF.

This rearrangement joins TRBV7-2 to TRBJ2-1; weak D call: TRBD2 (6 bases). The CDR3 totals 14 residues. Germline lookup yields CDR1 SGHTA and CDR2 FQGNSA. V was pared by 3 bases and J by 6 bases, with 12 bases between. The CDR3 DNA sequence: TGTGCCAGCAGCTTTTTTTACGGGGGCAATGAGCAGTTCTTC. Protein: CASSFFYGGNEQFF.

The chain joins TRBV7-8 to TRBJ1-2; possibly TRBD1 for D (6 bases). The CDR3 totals 15 residues. Germline lookup yields CDR1 SGHVS and CDR2 FQNEAQ. Trimming stripped 3 bases from V and 2 bases from J, with 13 bases between. CDR3 region: CASSFWTDRNYGYTF. The CDR3 DNA sequence: TGTGCCAGCAGCTTCTGGACAGATAGGAACTATGGCTACACCTTC.

The V gene is TRBV7-9, the J gene TRBJ2-7; D may be TRBD2 (6 bases). CDR1 and CDR2 (germline): SEHNR, FQNEAQ (reference sequence). The V end lost 6 bases, the J end lost 7 bases, and 16 bases lay between the germline ends. The CDR3 spans 13 residues. CDR3 nucleotides: TGTGCCAGCAGTCATGGCCGGGACTCTGAGCAGTACTTC. Its translation is CASSHGRDSEQYF.

The V gene is TRBV28, the J gene TRBJ1-5; TRBD1 agrees at 9 bases. Germline lookup yields CDR1 MDHEN and CDR2 SYDVKM. This CDR3 comprises 12 residues. Trimming removed 10 bases from V and 7 bases from J; junction bases left unmatched: 5. The CDR3 bases are TGTGCCAATTCACAGGGGGCGCAGCCCCAGCATTTT. Translated, it gives CANSQGAQPQHF.

The rearrangement joins TRBV10-3 to TRBJ1-6, with D possibly TRBD1 on 5 matching bases. The V and J ends lost 7 bases and 8 bases respectively, with 15 bases between them. The CDR3 sequence is 14 residues long. Germline values: CDR1 ENHRY, CDR2 SYGVKD. The CDR3 nucleotides read TGTGCCATCACCTCGGGCAGGGCGGATTCACCCCTCCACTTT. It encodes CAITSGRADSPLHF.

This clone was seen only a few times. V usage is TRBV19 and J usage is TRBJ1-1; 9 nucleotides match TRBD1. The J segment lost 3 bases and the V segment lost 10 bases, leaving 18 bases of the junction unmatched. In germline, CDR1 is LNHDA, CDR2 SQIVND (reference sequence). CDR3 size: 17 residues. CDR3 in DNA: TGTGCCACCATCTTAACCCGCCTCCGGGACAGGGACACTGAAGCTTTCTTT. It encodes CATILTRLRDRDTEAFF.

This chain connects TRBV27 to TRBJ2-3; 10 nucleotides align to TRBD2. The germline CDR1 and CDR2 sequences are MNHEY and SMNVEV (reference sequence). The J segment lost 3 bases and the V segment lost 8 bases, leaving 14 bases of the junction unmatched. The CDR3 sequence is 17 residues long. The CDR3 DNA reads TGTGCCAGCCAACCCCAGGGTCTAGCGGGAGTGACAGATACGCAGTATTTT. Protein product: CASQPQGLAGVTDTQYF.

The rearrangement links TRBV27 to TRBJ1-6; TRBD1 matches at 8 bases. From germline, CDR1 is MNHEY and CDR2 SMNVEV (reference sequence). Trimming cost V 2 bases and J 8 bases; bases outside gene matches: 2. CDR3 length: 14 residues. The CDR3 DNA reads TGTGCCAGCAGTTTAACAGGGGGGTATTCACCCCTCCACTTT. It encodes CASSLTGGYSPLHF.

V usage is TRBV7-9 and J usage is TRBJ1-6, with 8 bases identical to TRBD1. Losses at the gene ends were 5 bases for V and 7 bases for J; bases not matched to a gene: 7. Germline V gives CDR1 SEHNR, CDR2 FQNEAQ (reference sequence). The CDR3 covers 15 residues. CDR3 in DNA: TGTGCCAGCAGCACAATTGGACAGGGAAATTCACCCCTCCACTTT. Protein product: CASSTIGQGNSPLHF.

The chain has TRBV3-1 (or the pseudogene TRBV3-2) and TRBJ2-3; 12 bases are a match to TRBD2. Germline CDR1 LGHDT, CDR2 YNNKEL (reference sequence). Trimming at V came to 1 base and at J to 4 bases, leaving 6 bases not matched to a gene. The CDR3 has 17 residues. The CDR3 loop reads CASSQVGLAGGPDTQYF. The DNA for the CDR3 is TGTGCCAGCAGCCAAGTAGGTCTAGCGGGGGGGCCAGATACGCAGTATTTT.

In its sample, this clone is hyperexpanded. The rearrangement uses TRBV10-1 and TRBJ2-2; 8 nucleotides line up with TRBD2. The germline V gene has CDR1 WNHNN and CDR2 SYGVQD (reference sequence). The CDR3 has 17 residues. V shed 1 base and J 3 bases; nucleotides not matched to a gene: 7. CDR3 amino acids: CASSEFGGGPYTGELFF. DNA for the CDR3: TGCGCCAGCAGTGAGTTCGGCGGGGGGCCGTACACCGGGGAGCTGTTTTTT.

This clone was counted a single time. The V call is TRBV27, the J call TRBJ2-7; TRBD1 is a possible D gene (6 bases). Germline V lookup: CDR1 MNHEY, CDR2 SMNVEV (reference sequence). Deletions cut 5 bases from V and 1 base from J, with 15 bases between. There are 15 residues in the CDR3. CDR3 coding DNA: TGTGCCAGCAGTCCTTGGACAGAAAGATCCTACGAGCAGTACTTC. Translated, it gives CASSPWTERSYEQYF.

The V call is TRBV7-9, the J call TRBJ2-7; D ambiguous. The length of the CDR3 is 13 residues. CDR1 and CDR2 from the germline V gene are SEHNR and FQNEAQ (reference sequence). Trimming removed 5 bases from V and 3 bases from J, with 11 bases in between. In nucleotides, the CDR3 is TGTGCCAGCAGCGTATTGGCCAGCTACGAGCAGTACTTC. Translation: CASSVLASYEQYF.

This clone came up once. The J gene is TRBJ1-5, the V gene TRBV19; the match to TRBD1 covers 8 bases. CDR3 length: 15 residues. V shed 10 bases, J shed 4 bases, and the junction held 12 bases outside the gene matches. CDR1 LNHDA and CDR2 SQIVND come from the germline V gene (reference sequence). DNA for the CDR3: TGTGCCACCGGACAGGGAAGGACGGTGAATCAGCCCCAGCATTTT. Translating gives CATGQGRTVNQPQHF.

The rearrangement links TRBV16 to TRBJ2-7; possible D gene TRBD2, 6 bases. This CDR3 region has 12 residues. With 0 bases removed from V and 7 bases from J, the gap between germline ends came to 7 bases. Germline-derived CDR1 and CDR2 are KGHSY and FQNENV. The CDR3 reads CASSQSGTEQYF. The CDR3 DNA follows: TGTGCCAGCAGCCAATCGGGGACTGAGCAGTACTTC.